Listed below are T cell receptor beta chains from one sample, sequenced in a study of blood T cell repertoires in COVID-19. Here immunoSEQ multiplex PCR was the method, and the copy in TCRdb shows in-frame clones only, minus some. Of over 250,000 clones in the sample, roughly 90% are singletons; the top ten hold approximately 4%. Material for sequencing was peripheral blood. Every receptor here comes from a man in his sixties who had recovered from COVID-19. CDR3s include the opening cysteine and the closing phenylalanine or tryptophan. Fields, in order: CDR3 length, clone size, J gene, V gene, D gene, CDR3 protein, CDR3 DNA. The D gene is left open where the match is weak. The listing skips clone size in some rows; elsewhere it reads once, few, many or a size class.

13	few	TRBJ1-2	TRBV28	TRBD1	CASSSGTGFSEYF	TGTGCCAGCAGTTCCGGGACAGGGTTTTCGGAGTACTTC
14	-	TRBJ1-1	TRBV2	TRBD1	CASSPDRANTEAFF	TGTGCCAGCAGTCCGGACAGGGCTAACACTGAAGCTTTCTTT
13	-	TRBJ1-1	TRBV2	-	CASGGQQNTEAFF	TGTGCCAGCGGGGGACAACAGAACACTGAAGCTTTCTTT
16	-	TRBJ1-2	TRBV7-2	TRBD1	CASSSRGRVGNYGYTF	TGTGCCAGCAGCTCCAGGGGGCGAGTGGGTAACTATGGCTACACCTTC
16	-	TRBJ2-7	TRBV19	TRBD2	CASSDPGLANSYEQYF	TGTGCCAGTAGTGACCCGGGACTAGCGAATTCCTACGAGCAGTACTTC
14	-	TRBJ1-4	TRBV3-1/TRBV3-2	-	CASRAQGSNEKLFF	TGTGCCAGCAGGGCTCAGGGGTCGAATGAAAAACTGTTTTTT
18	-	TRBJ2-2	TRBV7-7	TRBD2	CASSSGGLAGAGSGELFF	TGTGCTAGCAGCTCCGGCGGACTAGCGGGGGCTGGGAGCGGGGAGCTGTTTTTT
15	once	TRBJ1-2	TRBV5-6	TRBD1	CASSPGTGGSYGYTF	TGTGCCAGCAGCCCCGGGACAGGGGGCAGCTATGGCTACACCTTC
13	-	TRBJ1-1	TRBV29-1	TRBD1	CSVNRGANTEAFF	TGCAGCGTCAACAGGGGGGCGAACACTGAAGCTTTCTTT
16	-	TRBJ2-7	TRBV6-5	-	CASSLHRRTPTREQYF	TGTGCCAGCAGTTTGCACCGAAGGACTCCAACTCGAGAGCAGTACTTC
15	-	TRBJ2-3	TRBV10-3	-	CAIKARVGRTDTQYF	TGTGCCATCAAAGCGCGAGTGGGGCGCACAGATACGCAGTATTTT
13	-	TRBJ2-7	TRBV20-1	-	CSASIPPSREQYF	TGCAGTGCTAGTATCCCACCATCCCGGGAGCAGTACTTC
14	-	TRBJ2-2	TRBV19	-	CASSGAELTGELFF	TGTGCCAGTAGTGGGGCAGAATTAACCGGGGAGCTGTTTTTT
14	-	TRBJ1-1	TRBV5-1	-	CASTPESFGTEAFF	TGCGCCAGCACCCCCGAATCTTTCGGGACTGAAGCTTTCTTT
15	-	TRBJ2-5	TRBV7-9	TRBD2	CASSPVAGGKETQYF	TGTGCCAGCAGCCCGGTAGCGGGGGGGAAAGAGACCCAGTACTTC
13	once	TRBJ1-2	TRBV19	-	CASSIIEADGYTF	TGTGCCAGTAGTATAATTGAGGCTGATGGCTACACCTTC
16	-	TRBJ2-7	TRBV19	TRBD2	CASSIGPTSGVYEQYF	TGTGCCAGTAGTATCGGGCCAACTAGCGGGGTCTACGAGCAGTACTTC
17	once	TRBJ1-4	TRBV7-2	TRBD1	CASSLDQGAQDNEKLFF	TGTGCCAGCAGCTTAGATCAGGGGGCGCAAGATAATGAAAAACTGTTTTTT
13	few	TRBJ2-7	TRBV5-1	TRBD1	CASSLDRAYEQYF	TGCGCCAGCAGCTTAGACAGGGCCTACGAGCAGTACTTC
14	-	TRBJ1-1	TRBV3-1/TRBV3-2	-	CASSQGGANTEAFF	TGTGCCAGCAGCCAAGGGGGAGCGAACACTGAAGCTTTCTTT
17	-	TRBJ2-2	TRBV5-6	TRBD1	CASSTGTGGLVTGELFF	TGTGCCAGCAGCACCGGGACAGGGGGCCTTGTCACCGGGGAGCTGTTTTTT
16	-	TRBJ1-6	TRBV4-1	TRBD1	CASSQEGDRAASPLHF	TGCGCCAGCAGCCAAGAGGGGGACAGGGCTGCGTCACCCCTCCACTTT
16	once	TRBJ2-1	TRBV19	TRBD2	CASSSRTSGSYNEQFF	TGTGCCAGTAGTTCCCGGACTAGCGGCTCCTACAATGAGCAGTTCTTC
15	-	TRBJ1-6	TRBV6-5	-	CASRDTVGTNSPLHF	TGTGCCAGCAGAGACACGGTAGGAACTAATTCACCCCTCCACTTT